These 32 T cell receptor beta chains originate from one sample sequenced in a study of T cell changes during pregnancy in multiple sclerosis. Libraries were prepared by immunoSEQ multiplex PCR; TCRdb keeps only in-frame clonotypes and omits some of them. Counted here are about 68,000 clones, approximately 90% occurring once; the ten biggest clones make up more than 1.4%. The source material was peripheral blood, sampled in the third trimester of pregnancy. The receptor source for this set is a female donor with multiple sclerosis, enrolled in a pregnancy study.

The chain joins TRBV2 to TRBJ1-5; D possibly corresponds to TRBD1 (6 bases). Germline CDR1 reads SNHLY; CDR2 reads FYNNEI. The CDR3 loop spans 13 amino acids. V gave up 3 bases and J gave up 5 bases, with 8 bases separating them. The CDR3 spells CASSDRGYQPQHF. Written as DNA, the CDR3 is TGTGCCAGCAGTGACAGGGGATATCAGCCCCAGCATTTT.

The genes are TRBV11-1 and TRBJ2-1; unclear D gene. CDR1 and CDR2 from the germline V gene are SGHAT and FQDESV (reference sequence). The CDR3 sequence is 11 residues long. The V and J ends lost 7 bases and 5 bases respectively, with 6 bases between them. In nucleotides, the CDR3 is TGTGCCAGCACACGGGACAATGAGCAGTTCTTC. Amino acid sequence: CASTRDNEQFF.

The chain couples TRBV27 to TRBJ2-7; D gene ambiguous. The CDR3 contains 13 residues. The V end was cut by 3 bases, the J end by 1 base, with 7 bases between. Germline loops: CDR1 MNHEY, CDR2 SMNVEV (reference sequence). Here the CDR3 reads CASSFGQSYEQYF. Written as DNA, the CDR3 is TGTGCCAGCAGTTTTGGGCAGTCCTACGAGCAGTACTTC.

This clone was detected only once. The chain joins TRBV5-1 to TRBJ1-6; 8 bases agree with TRBD1. The CDR3 totals 15 residues. J gave up 5 bases and V 6 bases, and 7 bases lay outside the gene matches. Germline loops: CDR1 SGHRS, CDR2 YFSETQ. The CDR3 DNA reads as TGCGCCAGCACAGGGGGCTCAACGGATAATTCACCCCTCCACTTT. This encodes CASTGGSTDNSPLHF. Filled out from reference TRBV5-1 and TRBJ1-6, the complete variable domain reads KAGVTQTPRYLIKTRGQQVTLSCSPISGHRSVSWYQQTPGQGLQFLFEYFSETQRNKGNFPGRFSGRQFSNSRSEMNVSTLELGDSALYLCASTGGSTDNSPLHFGNGTRLTVT.

CDR3 sequence: CASSPMGGGGYGYTF. Written as DNA, the CDR3 is TGTGCCAGCAGCCCCATGGGGGGAGGAGGGTATGGCTACACCTTC. The chain couples TRBV9 to TRBJ1-2; the D gene is possibly TRBD1 (5 bases). CDR3 length: 15 amino acids. Trimming took off 4 bases at V and 5 bases at J, with 18 bases between the two ends. Per the germline V gene, CDR1 is SGDLS and CDR2 is YYNGEE. Drawing the rest from reference TRBV9 and TRBJ1-2, the complete variable domain is DSGVTQTPKHLITATGQRVTLRCSPRSGDLSVYWYQQSLDQGLQFLIQYYNGEERAKGNILERFSAQQFPDLHSELNLSSLELGDSALYFCASSPMGGGGYGYTFGSGTRLTVV.

The J gene is TRBJ2-4, the V gene TRBV6-1; D is perhaps TRBD1 (7 bases). CDR3 size: 11 residues. Germline V lookup: CDR1 MNHNS, CDR2 SASEGT. V shed 7 bases and J shed 14 bases, with 15 bases lying between them. CDR3 DNA sequence: TGTGCCAGCAAGCAGGGGGGCAGGGAGTACTTC. As protein: CASKQGGREYF.

This clone was seen only a few times. The V call is TRBV5-4, the J call TRBJ2-1; D unclear. With 4 bases removed from V and 7 bases from J, the gap between germline ends came to 9 bases. Germline V gene lookup returns CDR1 SGHNT and CDR2 YYREEE (reference sequence). The CDR3 is 12 residues long. The CDR3 coding sequence is TGTGCCAGCAGCACCGAGGAGAATGAGCAGTTCTTC. Protein sequence: CASSTEENEQFF.

This clone showed up just once. CDR3 bases: TGTGCCAGCAGTATCTTCTCCCCGGGCACTGAAGCTTTCTTT. It translates to CASSIFSPGTEAFF. The chain employs TRBV5-8 and TRBJ1-1; D uncertain. The CDR3 consists of 14 residues. Germline V gives CDR1 SGHTS, CDR2 YDEGEE. V lost 5 bases and J 4 bases, leaving 15 bases between the germline ends. The full variable domain, in which reference TRBV5-8 and TRBJ1-1 provide the parts outside the CDR3, is EAGVTQSPTHLIKTRGQQATLRCSPISGHTSVYWYQQALGLGLQFLLWYDEGEERNRGNFPPRFSGRQFPNYSSELNVNALELEDSALYLCASSIFSPGTEAFFGQGTRLTVV.

V and J are TRBV18 and TRBJ1-1; maybe TRBD1 (6 bases). The germline V gene encodes CDR1 KGHSH and CDR2 LQKENI. The CDR3 consists of 13 residues. V was cut by 4 bases and J by 3 bases, with 9 bases left in between. In DNA, the CDR3 is TGTGCCAGCTCACGGACAGCCGACACTGAAGCTTTCTTT. Translating it yields CASSRTADTEAFF.

The V call is TRBV2, the J call TRBJ2-1; unclear D gene. Between the trimmed V and J ends, which lost 3 bases and 0 bases, there was a span of 15 bases. Germline V gene lookup returns CDR1 SNHLY and CDR2 FYNNEI. The CDR3 totals 17 residues. CDR3 in amino acids: CASSDVSEPSSYNEQFF. DNA for the CDR3: TGTGCCAGCAGTGACGTTTCTGAGCCGAGCTCCTACAATGAGCAGTTCTTC.

The chain couples TRBV5-4 to TRBJ2-3; TRBD1 matches at 7 bases. The CDR3 has 15 residues. V shed 3 bases and J 0 bases; nucleotides not matched to a gene: 4. Germline CDR1 reads SGHNT; CDR2 reads YYREEE (reference sequence). CDR3 DNA: TGTGCCAGCAGCTCCGGACAGGTCAGCACAGATACGCAGTATTTT. Translated, it gives CASSSGQVSTDTQYF.

The V gene is TRBV7-8, the J gene TRBJ1-2; 7 nucleotides match TRBD1. J gave up 4 bases and V 4 bases, and 9 bases lay outside the gene matches. CDR3 length equals 15 residues. CDR1 and CDR2 (germline): SGHVS, FQNEAQ. The CDR3 sequence is CASSSGDSWIYGYTF. The CDR3 bases are TGTGCCAGCAGCTCCGGGGACAGCTGGATCTATGGCTACACCTTC.

This clone has only one observation. The chain is built from TRBV6-1 and TRBJ2-7, with TRBD1 matching over 11 bases. Germline values: CDR1 MNHNS, CDR2 SASEGT. The CDR3 sequence is 15 residues long. Trimming at V came to 7 bases and at J to 2 bases, leaving 7 bases not matched to a gene. The CDR3 nucleotides read TGTGCCAGCATGGGGGGGACAGGGGGACCCTACGAGCAGTACTTC. This gives the protein CASMGGTGGPYEQYF.

This clone was counted a few times. This rearrangement joins TRBV29-1 to TRBJ1-1, with 8 bases matching TRBD1. In germline, CDR1 is SQVTM, CDR2 ANQGSEA. The CDR3 loop spans 13 amino acids. V lost 4 bases and J lost 1; bases outside the gene matches: 2. CDR3 sequence (DNA): TGCAGCGTTGCTGGACAGGGGAACACTGAAGCTTTCTTT. Amino acids: CSVAGQGNTEAFF.

The gene calls are TRBV29-1 and TRBJ1-4; unclear D gene. The germline V gene encodes CDR1 SQVTM and CDR2 ANQGSEA. The V gene lost 7 bases and the J gene lost 0 bases, with 15 bases spanning the gap. The CDR3 is 15 residues long. The CDR3 protein is CSAAGVPATNEKLFF. Written as DNA, the CDR3 is TGCAGCGCCGCGGGAGTGCCGGCAACTAATGAAAAACTGTTTTTT.

The V gene is TRBV30, the J gene TRBJ1-5; D is undetermined. V shed 0 bases and J shed 3 bases, with 6 bases lying between them. This CDR3 contains 13 residues. CDR1 GTSNPN and CDR2 SVGIG come from the germline V gene (reference sequence). The CDR3 loop reads CAWSVQSNQPQHF. CDR3 sequence (DNA): TGTGCCTGGAGTGTACAATCCAATCAGCCCCAGCATTTT. Variable domain in full (rest from reference TRBV30 and TRBJ1-5): SQTIHQWPATLVQPVGSPLSLECTVEGTSNPNLYWYRQAAGRGLQLLFYSVGIGQISSEVPQNLSASRPQDRQFILSSKKLLLSDSGFYLCAWSVQSNQPQHFGDGTRLSIL.

This chain joins TRBV5-1 and TRBJ2-7; TRBD1 might be the D (6 bases). The ends were cut back, 3 bases at V and 2 bases at J, with 15 bases in the middle. The CDR3 is 15 amino acids. Germline V lookup: CDR1 SGHRS, CDR2 YFSETQ. The CDR3 DNA reads as TGCGCCAGCAGCTGGGGGCCTGCAGGGACCTACGAGCAGTACTTC. Protein: CASSWGPAGTYEQYF.

The chain employs TRBV5-1 and TRBJ2-2; D is perhaps TRBD2 (5 bases). Looked up from germline, CDR1 is SGHRS and CDR2 is YFSETQ. The V end lost 0 bases, the J end lost 6 bases, and 9 bases lay between the germline ends. The CDR3 runs 14 residues. The CDR3 loop reads CASSLGGGSGELFF. DNA of the CDR3: TGCGCCAGCAGCTTGGGAGGAGGCTCCGGGGAGCTGTTTTTT. Supplemented by reference TRBV5-1 and TRBJ2-2, the full variable domain reads KAGVTQTPRYLIKTRGQQVTLSCSPISGHRSVSWYQQTPGQGLQFLFEYFSETQRNKGNFPGRFSGRQFSNSRSEMNVSTLELGDSALYLCASSLGGGSGELFFGEGSRLTVL.

This rearrangement joins TRBV5-1 to TRBJ2-1; 11 nucleotides agree with TRBD2. CDR3 length: 15 amino acids. CDR1 and CDR2 from the germline V gene are SGHRS and YFSETQ. Trimming cost V 4 bases and J 10 bases; bases outside gene matches: 10. CDR3 bases: TGCGCCAGCAGCGTAGGACTAGCGGGTGAGGGCGAGCAGTTCTTC. The encoded protein is CASSVGLAGEGEQFF. Filled out from reference TRBV5-1 and TRBJ2-1, the complete variable domain reads KAGVTQTPRYLIKTRGQQVTLSCSPISGHRSVSWYQQTPGQGLQFLFEYFSETQRNKGNFPGRFSGRQFSNSRSEMNVSTLELGDSALYLCASSVGLAGEGEQFFGPGTRLTVL.

The J gene is TRBJ2-2, the V gene TRBV19; a possible D gene is TRBD2 (6 bases). Germline CDR1 LNHDA, CDR2 SQIVND (reference sequence). V lost 4 bases and J lost 2, with 11 bases in between. The CDR3 has 15 residues. CDR3 nucleotide sequence: TGTGCCAGTAGTACCGGGACTGTAAACACCGGGGAGCTGTTTTTT. Amino acids: CASSTGTVNTGELFF.

This CDR3 reads CASSLAGAGDNEQFF. The DNA of the CDR3 is TGTGCCAGCAGCTTGGCCGGAGCGGGGGACAATGAGCAGTTCTTC. The chain employs TRBV5-4 and TRBJ2-1; 8 bases align to TRBD2. This CDR3 is built from 15 residues. V was clipped by 0 bases and J by 5 bases; unmatched bases: 4. Germline CDR1 is SGHNT and CDR2 is YYREEE (reference sequence).

This clone appeared once. J is TRBJ1-5 and V is TRBV25-1; 8 bases agree with TRBD1. Germline V gene sequence: CDR1 MGHDK, CDR2 SYGVNS. This CDR3 is built from 15 residues. V was clipped by 2 bases and J by 5 bases; unmatched bases: 5. The CDR3: CASSEGQGSYQPQHF. CDR3 nucleotide sequence: TGTGCCAGCAGTGAAGGACAGGGTAGTTATCAGCCCCAGCATTTT.

This chain joins TRBV19 and TRBJ1-1; TRBD1 might be the D (5 bases). This CDR3 spans 14 amino acids. V was pared by 1 base and J by 3 bases, with 9 bases between. Germline V lookup: CDR1 LNHDA, CDR2 SQIVND (reference sequence). CDR3 region: CASSIGAGYTEAFF. The CDR3 DNA sequence: TGTGCCAGTAGTATAGGGGCAGGGTACACTGAAGCTTTCTTT.

This rearrangement joins TRBV12-5 to TRBJ2-5; D is possibly TRBD1 (6 bases). This CDR3 contains 16 residues. Trimming stripped 0 bases from V and 3 bases from J, with 14 bases between. The germline V gene encodes CDR1 LGHNT and CDR2 FRNRAP. The CDR3 is CASGLVTGSGEETQYF. The CDR3 DNA is TGTGCTAGTGGTTTGGTAACAGGGTCCGGGGAAGAGACCCAGTACTTC.

V gene TRBV10-3 combines with J gene TRBJ1-6, with D unclear. This CDR3 is built from 14 residues. Between the trimmed V and J ends, which lost 8 bases and 0 bases, there was a span of 8 bases. Germline CDR1 ENHRY, CDR2 SYGVKD. The CDR3 loop is CAIRPSSYNSPLHF. CDR3 nucleotides: TGTGCCATCCGTCCCAGCTCCTATAATTCACCCCTCCACTTT.

Concerning this clone itself: A read error may be the cause here, since a much bigger clone is one base away. Other DNA sequences in the same sample also yield this CDR3. The chain is built from TRBV11-2 and TRBJ1-1; 7 bases map to TRBD1. This CDR3 is 16 amino acids long. Germline V gives CDR1 SGHAT, CDR2 FQNNGV. V trimming: 3 bases; J trimming: 6 bases; junction bases outside the gene matches: 13. The CDR3 reads CASSLGGQTSLSEAFF. CDR3 coding DNA: TGTGCCAGCAGCTTGGGGGGACAGACCAGCCTATCTGAAGCTTTCTTT.

The chain carries TRBV7-3 and TRBJ2-2; TRBD1 matches 7 bases. The length of the CDR3 is 13 residues. Germline V gene data show CDR1 as SGHTA and CDR2 as FQGTGA. The ends lost 5 bases at V and 5 bases at J; junction bases unmatched: 2. CDR3 nucleotide sequence: TGTGCCAGCAGCGAACAGGGGACCGGGGAGCTGTTTTTT. Translation: CASSEQGTGELFF. Variable domain in full (rest from reference TRBV7-3 and TRBJ2-2): GAGVSQTPSNKVTEKGKYVELRCDPISGHTALYWYRQSLGQGPEFLIYFQGTGAADDSGLPNDRFFAVRPEGSVSTLKIQRTERGDSAVYLCASSEQGTGELFFGEGSRLTVL.

The chain uses TRBV7-2 and TRBJ2-5, with a tentative D call TRBD1 (6 bases). Germline loops: CDR1 SGHTA, CDR2 FQGNSA. V lost 3 bases to trimming and J lost 2 bases, with 10 bases between them. There are 14 residues in the CDR3. As DNA, the CDR3 is TGTGCCAGCAGCTTTAGACAGGCTCAAGAGACCCAGTACTTC. Protein product: CASSFRQAQETQYF. Based on the CDR3 plus reference TRBV7-2 and TRBJ2-5, the full variable domain is GAGVSQSPSNKVTEKGKDVELRCDPISGHTALYWYRQSLGQGLEFLIYFQGNSAPDKSGLPSDRFSAERTGGSVSTLTIQRTQQEDSAVYLCASSFRQAQETQYFGPGTRLLVL.

The V gene is TRBV6-6, the J gene TRBJ1-2; D uncertain. CDR3 length equals 13 residues. CDR1 is MNHNY and CDR2 is SVGAGI in the germline V gene (reference sequence). Trimming stripped 2 bases from V and 8 bases from J, with 12 bases between. The CDR3 DNA sequence: TGTGCCAGCAGTTACGTAACGGTGGAGGGCTACACCTTC. Its translation: CASSYVTVEGYTF.

The V and J genes are TRBV7-8 and TRBJ2-5; TRBD2 is a possible D gene (6 bases). This CDR3 comprises 15 residues. The V gene lost 4 bases and the J gene lost 5 bases, with 17 bases spanning the gap. Germline values: CDR1 SGHVS, CDR2 FQNEAQ. The CDR3 nucleotides read TGTGCCAGCAGCTCACAGGCGGGGACCAAGGAGACCCAGTACTTC. This codes for CASSSQAGTKETQYF.

The chain joins TRBV10-1 to TRBJ1-1, with 10 bases aligning to TRBD1. Per the germline V gene, CDR1 is WNHNN and CDR2 is SYGVQD (reference sequence). After removal of 4 bases from V and 9 bases from J, the junction contained 5 bases not matched to a gene. The CDR3 length is 13 residues. The CDR3 nucleotides are TGCGCCAGCAGTGTTCCGGGACAGGGGAAAGCTTTCTTT. It translates to CASSVPGQGKAFF.

This chain's CDR3 is CASSWGTGGRYEQFF. CDR3 nucleotides: TGTGCCAGCAGCTGGGGGACGGGGGGACGGTATGAGCAGTTCTTC. This chain connects TRBV7-2 to TRBJ2-1; TRBD2 aligns across 7 bases. The CDR3 sequence is 15 residues long. V lost 4 bases, J lost 8 bases, and 11 bases stayed unmatched. CDR1 and CDR2 from the germline V gene are SGHTA and FQGNSA.